This TCR beta chain was sequenced during a study of vaccination and CD4 T cells after COVID-19. Notes on this clonotype: Its antigen is unidentified.

Treatment reported: approximately 9-day PBMC culture with coronavirus spike peptide pools or control peptides (ViraFEST assay). This CDR3 has 13 amino acids. Germline lookup yields CDR1 SNHLY and CDR2 FYNNEI. V lost 4 bases and J lost 2, with 8 bases in between. Notes on the study in general: Median SARS-CoV-2-reactive clonotype numbers rose nonsignificantly, roughly 21 to 38. Spike mono-reactivity was found in 304 of the 307 vaccine-specific clones identified in convalescent patients.

With the Oncomine TCR Beta short-read assay, DNA from cultured CD4+ T cells was sequenced. Genomic DNA was taken out of cultured CD4+ T cells by extraction. One entry per CDR3 protein, called by TCRdb with MiXCR from the PCR reads. The sample has over 10,000 distinct CDR3 sequences, roughly three fifths seen once; the top ten hold about 13%. The sequenced sample consisted of CD4+ T cells from blood, cultured in vitro. This TCR was sampled from a human donor who had recovered from COVID-19. This sequence joins TRBV2 and TRBJ1-2; D not resolved. This CDR3 is CASSGWQNYGYTF. Here the CDR3 DNA reads TGTGCCAGCAGTGGTTGGCAAAACTATGGCTACACCTTC.